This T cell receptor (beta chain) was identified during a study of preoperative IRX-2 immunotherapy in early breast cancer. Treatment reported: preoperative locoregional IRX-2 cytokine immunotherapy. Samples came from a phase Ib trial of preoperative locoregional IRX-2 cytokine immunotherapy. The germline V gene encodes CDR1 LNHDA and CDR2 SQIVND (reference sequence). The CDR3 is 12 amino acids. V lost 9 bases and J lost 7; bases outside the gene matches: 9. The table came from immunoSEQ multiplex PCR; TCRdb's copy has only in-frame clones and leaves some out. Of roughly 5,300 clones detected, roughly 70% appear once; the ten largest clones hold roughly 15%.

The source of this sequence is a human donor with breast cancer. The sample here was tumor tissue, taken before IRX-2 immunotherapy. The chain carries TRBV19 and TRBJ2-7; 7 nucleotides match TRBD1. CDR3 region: CASIDRAGEQYF. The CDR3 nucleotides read TGTGCCAGCATCGACAGGGCCGGGGAGCAGTACTTC.